This TCR beta chain emerged from a study of T cells in Graves' hyperthyroidism and ophthalmopathy. TCR beta CDR3 regions were amplified from RNA. First-round RT-PCR with HTBI primers amplified the TCR CDR3 region. Each CDR3 protein is one row after TCRdb ran MiXCR on the multiplex PCR reads. The table includes about 640,000 distinct CDR3 sequences, around 20% detected once. Germline V lookup: CDR1 MGHRA, CDR2 YSYEKL. Trimming at V came to 3 bases and at J to 5 bases, leaving 6 bases not matched to a gene. This CDR3 has 15 residues. This clonotype was sampled from a man aged 25 to 40 with Graves' ophthalmopathy. Sequencing used blood. This chain joins TRBV4-1 and TRBJ2-7; 11 bases agree with TRBD2. The CDR3 sequence: CASSQGSGRGNEQYF. The CDR3 region has the DNA TGCGCCAGCAGCCAGGGTAGCGGGAGGGGCAACGAGCAGTACTTC.